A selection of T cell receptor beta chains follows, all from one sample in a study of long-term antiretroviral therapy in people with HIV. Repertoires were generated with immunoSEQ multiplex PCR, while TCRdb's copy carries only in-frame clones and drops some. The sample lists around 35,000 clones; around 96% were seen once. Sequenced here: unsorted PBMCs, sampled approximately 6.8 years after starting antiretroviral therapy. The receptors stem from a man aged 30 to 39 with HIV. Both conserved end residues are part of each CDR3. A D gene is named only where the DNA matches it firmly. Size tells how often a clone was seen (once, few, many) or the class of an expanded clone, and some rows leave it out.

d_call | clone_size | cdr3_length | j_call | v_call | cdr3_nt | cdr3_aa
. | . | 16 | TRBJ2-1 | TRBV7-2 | TGTGCCAGCAGCTTAGCGACTGGGAGCTCCTACAATGAGCAGTTCTTC | CASSLATGSSYNEQFF
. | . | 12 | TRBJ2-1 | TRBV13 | TGTGCCAGCAGCTTAAAGGGGAATGAGCAGTTCTTC | CASSLKGNEQFF
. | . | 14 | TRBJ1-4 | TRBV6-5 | TGTGCCAGCAGTTCGGGGGGCGCCGGCGAAAAACTGTTTTTT | CASSSGGAGEKLFF
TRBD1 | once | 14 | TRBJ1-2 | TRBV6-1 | TGTGCCAGCAAAAAAGCCGGGACAGGGAGCGGCTACACCTTC | CASKKAGTGSGYTF
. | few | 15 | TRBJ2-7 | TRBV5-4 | TGTGCCAGCAGCTCAATTGACAGACCCTCGGGAGAGCAGTACTTC | CASSSIDRPSGEQYF
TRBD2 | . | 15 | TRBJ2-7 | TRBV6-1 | TGTGCCAGCAGTGCCACTAGCGGGAGGGTTTACGAGCAGTACTTC | CASSATSGRVYEQYF
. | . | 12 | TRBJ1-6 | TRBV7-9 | TGTGCCAGCAGCTTCGATAATTCACCCCTCCACTTT | CASSFDNSPLHF
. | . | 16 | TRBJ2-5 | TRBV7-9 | TGTGCCAGCAGGCAAATAACCCCCGGCGAACAAGAGACCCAGTACTTC | CASRQITPGEQETQYF
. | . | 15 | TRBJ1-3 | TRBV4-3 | TGCGCCAGCAGCCAAGATACCAGGGATGGAAACACCATATATTTT | CASSQDTRDGNTIYF
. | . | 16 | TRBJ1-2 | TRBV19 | TGTGCCAGTAGTATAGCCCCCCAGGGGCAGAGCTATGGCTACACCTTC | CASSIAPQGQSYGYTF
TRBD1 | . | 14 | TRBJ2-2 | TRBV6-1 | TGTGCCACCGCCAAACAGGGGATAAGCGGGGAGCTGTTTTTT | CATAKQGISGELFF
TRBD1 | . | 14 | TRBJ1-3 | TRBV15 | TGTGCCACCAGCAGAGGACAGGGTGGAAACACCATATATTTT | CATSRGQGGNTIYF
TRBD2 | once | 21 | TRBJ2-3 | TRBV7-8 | TGTGCCAGCAGCTTAGAACCGAGGAGCGGGAGGGCCGATTGGTACACAGATACGCAGTATTTT | CASSLEPRSGRADWYTDTQYF
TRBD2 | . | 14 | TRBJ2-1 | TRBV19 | TGTGCCAGTAGTACATTTAGCGGGGAGAGTGAGCAGTTCTTC | CASSTFSGESEQFF
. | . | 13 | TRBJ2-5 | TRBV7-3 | TGTGCCAGCAGCACGACCGCCGGAGAGACCCAGTACTTC | CASSTTAGETQYF
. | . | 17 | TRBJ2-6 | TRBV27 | TGTGCCAGCAGTTTAATGGCAGGGATCTCTGGGGCCAACGTCCTGACTTTC | CASSLMAGISGANVLTF
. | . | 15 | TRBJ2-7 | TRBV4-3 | TGCGCCAGCAGCCTGGGACGGGACGGATACTACGAGCAGTACTTC | CASSLGRDGYYEQYF
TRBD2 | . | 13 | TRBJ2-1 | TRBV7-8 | TGTGCCAGCATGACTAGCGGGGGTTCGGAGCAGTTCTTC | CASMTSGGSEQFF
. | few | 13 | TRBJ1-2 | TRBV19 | TGTGCCAGTAGTAGGGGGACTAACTATGGCTACACCTTC | CASSRGTNYGYTF
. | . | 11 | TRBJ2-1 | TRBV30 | TGTGCCTGGAGTGTAGGGGGTGGGCAGTTCTTC | CAWSVGGGQFF
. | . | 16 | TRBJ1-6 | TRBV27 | TGTGCCAGCAGTTTATCGCCGGGGACACCAAATTCACCCCTCCACTTT | CASSLSPGTPNSPLHF
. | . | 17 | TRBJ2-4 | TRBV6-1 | TGTGCCAGCAGTGATCCAGGCCCTAGGGCGGCCAAAAACATTCAGTACTTC | CASSDPGPRAAKNIQYF
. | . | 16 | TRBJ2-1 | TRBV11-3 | TGTGCCAGCAGCTTAGATCTGTTTTTGAACTACAATGAGCAGTTCTTC | CASSLDLFLNYNEQFF
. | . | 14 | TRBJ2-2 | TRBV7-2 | TGTGCCACCACTCCCCGGGGTTTTCCCGGGGAGCTGTTTTTT | CATTPRGFPGELFF
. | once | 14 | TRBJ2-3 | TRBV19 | TGTGCCAGCAGCAGGGCTTATCAGCTAGGGACGCAGTATTTT | CASSRAYQLGTQYF
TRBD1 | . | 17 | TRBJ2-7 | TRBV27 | TGTGCCAGCAGTAAGGGACAGGGGGCGGGCTGGTCCTACGAGCAGTACTTC | CASSKGQGAGWSYEQYF
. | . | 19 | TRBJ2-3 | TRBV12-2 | TGTGCAAGTCGCTCCCGTAACACCCGGGACTTTCGATGCACAGATACGCAGTATTTT | CASRSRNTRDFRCTDTQYF
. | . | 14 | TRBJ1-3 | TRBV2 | TGTGCCAGCCGCCCCAGGGGTACTGGAAACACCATATATTTT | CASRPRGTGNTIYF
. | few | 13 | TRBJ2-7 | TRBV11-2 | TGTGCCAGCAGCTTAGAGAGGATCTACGAGCAGTACTTC | CASSLERIYEQYF
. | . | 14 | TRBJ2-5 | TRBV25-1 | TGTGCCAGCAGTGCGAGCAGGCAGCAAGAGACCCAGTACTTC | CASSASRQQETQYF
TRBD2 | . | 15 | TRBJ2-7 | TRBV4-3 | TGCGCCAGCAGTCTTACCCTAGCGGGGCCCTACGAGCAGTACTTC | CASSLTLAGPYEQYF
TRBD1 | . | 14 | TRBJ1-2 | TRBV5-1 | TGCGCCAGCAGCCCTGGGACAGGGAGTACTGGCTACACCTTC | CASSPGTGSTGYTF
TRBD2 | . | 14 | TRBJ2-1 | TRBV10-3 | TGTGCCATCAACGGACTAGCGGTAAGCAATGAGCAGTTCTTC | CAINGLAVSNEQFF
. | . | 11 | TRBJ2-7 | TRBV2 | TGTGCCAGCCTCCAGGGAGGCGAGCAGTACTTC | CASLQGGEQYF
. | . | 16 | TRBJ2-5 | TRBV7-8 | TGTGCCAGCAGTCAAACTCCCGCAGGAGGAGCTGAGACCCAGTACTTC | CASSQTPAGGAETQYF
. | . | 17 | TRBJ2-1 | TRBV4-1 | TGCGCCAGCAGCCAATTTGAGGGAGTCAGCTCCTACAATGAGCAGTTCTTC | CASSQFEGVSSYNEQFF
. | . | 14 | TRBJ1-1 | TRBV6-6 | TGTGCCAGCAGTTACACCAAGATGAACACTGAAGCTTTCTTT | CASSYTKMNTEAFF
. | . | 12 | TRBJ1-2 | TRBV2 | TGTGCCAGCAGGCCTCACCCCAGGGGCTACACCTTC | CASRPHPRGYTF
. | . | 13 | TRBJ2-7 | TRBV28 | TGTGCCAGCAGTTTAGTGTCCTCCTACGAGCAGTACTTC | CASSLVSSYEQYF
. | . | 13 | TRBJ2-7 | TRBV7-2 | TGTGCCAGCAGCCGGGATCCCACCTACGAGCAGTACTTC | CASSRDPTYEQYF
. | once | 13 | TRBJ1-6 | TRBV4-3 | TGCGCCAGCAGCCAAGATACAGGTTCACCCCTCCACTTT | CASSQDTGSPLHF
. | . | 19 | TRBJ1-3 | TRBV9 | TGTGCCAGCAGCGCCGACGTCCTGTTCTCTAACGGCGATCGGAACACCATATATTTT | CASSADVLFSNGDRNTIYF
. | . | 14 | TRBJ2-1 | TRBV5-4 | TGTGCCAGCAGCTTGTTGGACTCCTACAATGAGCAGTTCTTC | CASSLLDSYNEQFF
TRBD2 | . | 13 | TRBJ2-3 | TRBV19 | TGTGCCAGTACTAGCGGGGGGGCATATACGCAGTATTTT | CASTSGGAYTQYF
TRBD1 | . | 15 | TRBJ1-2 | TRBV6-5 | TGTGCCAGCAGCCGAACGACAGGGGAAAACTATGGCTACACCTTC | CASSRTTGENYGYTF